This T cell receptor (beta chain) was identified during a study of blood T cell repertoires in COVID-19. Study summary: Material from acute and convalescent COVID-19 was sourced from the United States, Italy and Spain. PBMCs, B-cell-depleted T cells, or T cells were the source of the cDNA or gDNA that made up the material.

The ends were cut back, 4 bases at V and 5 bases at J, with 18 bases in the middle. Germline CDR1 SGHRS, CDR2 YFSETQ. CDR3 length equals 15 residues. Per the authors' pipeline: The authors estimated nucleated cell counts from reference gene primer amplification. Profiling relied on immunoSEQ multiplex PCR, and the TCRdb table lists in-frame clones only, not all of them. The V and J calls and clone size are taken from that table; D and trimming were inferred from the DNA. The sample records 85,000 to 130,000 clones, around 83% being singletons. This receptor was obtained from a woman of 80 years or more with active or convalescent COVID-19. The sequenced sample consisted of peripheral blood. The chain has TRBV5-1 and TRBJ2-5; tentative D call: TRBD1 (6 bases). The CDR3 bases are TGCGCCAGCAGCGGGACCGGTGGGGGCGCGGAGACCCAGTACTTC. Protein: CASSGTGGGAETQYF.